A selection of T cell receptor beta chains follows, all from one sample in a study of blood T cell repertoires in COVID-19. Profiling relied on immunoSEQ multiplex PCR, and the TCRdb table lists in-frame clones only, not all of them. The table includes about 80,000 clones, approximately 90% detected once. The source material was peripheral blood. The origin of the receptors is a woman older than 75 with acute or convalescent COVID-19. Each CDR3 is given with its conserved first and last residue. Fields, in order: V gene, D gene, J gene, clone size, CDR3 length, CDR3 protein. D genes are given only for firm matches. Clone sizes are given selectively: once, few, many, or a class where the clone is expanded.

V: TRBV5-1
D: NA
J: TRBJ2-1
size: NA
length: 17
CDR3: CASSLEPGASSYNEQFF

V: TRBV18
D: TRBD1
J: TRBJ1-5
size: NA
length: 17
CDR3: CASSPPKGALRNQPQHF

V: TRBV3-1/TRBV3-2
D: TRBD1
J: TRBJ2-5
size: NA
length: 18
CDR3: CASSLSPTGQGGRKTQYF

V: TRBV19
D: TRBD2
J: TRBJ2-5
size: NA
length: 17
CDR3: CASSIGGLAGGQETQYF

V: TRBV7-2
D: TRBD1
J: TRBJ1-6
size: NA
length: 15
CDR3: CASSSGQGHNSPLHF

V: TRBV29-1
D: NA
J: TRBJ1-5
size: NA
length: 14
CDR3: CSVGTLNSNQPQHF

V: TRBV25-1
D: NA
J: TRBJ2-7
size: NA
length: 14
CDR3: CASSESLQGYEQYF

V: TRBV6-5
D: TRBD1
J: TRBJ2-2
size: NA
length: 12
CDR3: CANNRGPGELFF

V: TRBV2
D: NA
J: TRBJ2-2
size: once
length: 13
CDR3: CASRESNTGELFF

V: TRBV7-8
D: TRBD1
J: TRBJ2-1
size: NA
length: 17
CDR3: CASSLPSGQGADNEQFF

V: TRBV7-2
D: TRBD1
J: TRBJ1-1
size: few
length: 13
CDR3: CASSSGQGLAAFF

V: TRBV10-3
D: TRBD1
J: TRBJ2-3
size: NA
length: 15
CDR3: CAITPGTGGTDTQYF

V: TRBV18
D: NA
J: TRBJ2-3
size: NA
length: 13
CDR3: CASSLLLRDTQYF

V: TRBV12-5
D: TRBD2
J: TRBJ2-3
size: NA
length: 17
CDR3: CASGFWTSGGHTDTQYF

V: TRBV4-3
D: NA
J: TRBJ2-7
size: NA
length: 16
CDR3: CASSQDRRGLGYEQYF

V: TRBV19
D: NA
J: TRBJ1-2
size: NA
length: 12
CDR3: CASGHRVYGYTF

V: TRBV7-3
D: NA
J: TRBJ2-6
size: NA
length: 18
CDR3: CASSFPSTGSSGANVLTF

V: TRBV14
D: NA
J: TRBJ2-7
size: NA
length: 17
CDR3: CASSKRVDGRASYEQYF

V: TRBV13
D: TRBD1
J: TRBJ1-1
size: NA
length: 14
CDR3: CASSPLTGDTEAFF

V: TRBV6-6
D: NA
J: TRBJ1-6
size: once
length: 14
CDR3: CASSSQGGGSPLHF

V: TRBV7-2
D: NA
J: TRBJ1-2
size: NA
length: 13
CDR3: CASRKTANYGYTF

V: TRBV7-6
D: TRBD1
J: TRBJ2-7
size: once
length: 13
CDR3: CASSPDRDYEQYF

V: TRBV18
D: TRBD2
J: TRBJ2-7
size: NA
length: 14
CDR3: CASSLKRDHYEQYF

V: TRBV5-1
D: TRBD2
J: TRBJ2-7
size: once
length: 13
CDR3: CASTRSGGYEQYF

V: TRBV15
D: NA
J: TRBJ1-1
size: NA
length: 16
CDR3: CATSRGKDIWNTEAFF

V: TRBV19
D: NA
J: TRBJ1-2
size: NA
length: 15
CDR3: CASSTEYQGHYGYTF

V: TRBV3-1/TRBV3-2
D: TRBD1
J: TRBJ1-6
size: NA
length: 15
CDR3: CASSPPGQRDSPLHF

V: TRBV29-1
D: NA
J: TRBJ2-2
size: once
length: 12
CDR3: CSVEKSVGELFF

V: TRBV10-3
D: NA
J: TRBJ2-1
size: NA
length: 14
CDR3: CAISGESSYNEQFF

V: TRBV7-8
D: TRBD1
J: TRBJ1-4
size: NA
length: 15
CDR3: CASSTGGGQNEKLFF

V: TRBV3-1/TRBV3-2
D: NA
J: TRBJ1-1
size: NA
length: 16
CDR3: CASSQDQKGRRAEAFF

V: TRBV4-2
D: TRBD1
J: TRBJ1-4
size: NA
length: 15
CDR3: CASSTQGDIGEKLFF

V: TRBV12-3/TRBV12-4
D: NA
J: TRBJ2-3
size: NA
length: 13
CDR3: CASSLISTDTQYF

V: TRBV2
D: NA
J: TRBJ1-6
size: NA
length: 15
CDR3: CASSVAGRTDSPLHF

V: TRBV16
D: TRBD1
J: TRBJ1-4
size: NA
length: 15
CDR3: CASSLRTGGGEKLFF

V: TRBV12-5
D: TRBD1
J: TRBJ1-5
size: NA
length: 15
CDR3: CASGLGTGSNQPQHF

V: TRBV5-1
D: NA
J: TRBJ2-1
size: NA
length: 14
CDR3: CASSTGTLHNEQFF

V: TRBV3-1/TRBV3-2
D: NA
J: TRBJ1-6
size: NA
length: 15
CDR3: CASSLSDNWGSPLHF

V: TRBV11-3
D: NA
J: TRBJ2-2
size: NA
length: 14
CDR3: CASSLGRVTGELFF

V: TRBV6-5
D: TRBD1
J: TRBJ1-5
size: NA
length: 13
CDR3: CASRADRDQPQHF

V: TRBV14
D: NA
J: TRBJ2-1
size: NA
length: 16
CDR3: CASSLIGGSSYNEQFF

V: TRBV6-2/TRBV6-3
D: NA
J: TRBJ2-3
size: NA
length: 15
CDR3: CASSYGGGSPDTQYF

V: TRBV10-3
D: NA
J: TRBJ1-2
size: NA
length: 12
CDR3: CAISVDSRGYTF

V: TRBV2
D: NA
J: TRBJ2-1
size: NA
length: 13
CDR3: CAESSDLYNEQFF

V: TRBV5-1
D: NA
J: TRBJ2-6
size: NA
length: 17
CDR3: CASSSGSGHSGANVLTF

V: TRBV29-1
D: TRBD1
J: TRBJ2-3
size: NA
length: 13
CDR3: CSGRQGITDTQYF

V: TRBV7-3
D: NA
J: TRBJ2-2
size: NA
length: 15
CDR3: CASSLTGGSTGELFF

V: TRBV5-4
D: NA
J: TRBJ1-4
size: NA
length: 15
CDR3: CASSPGGRGREKLFF

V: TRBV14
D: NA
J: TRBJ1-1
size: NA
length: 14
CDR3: CASSHSGYFTEAFF

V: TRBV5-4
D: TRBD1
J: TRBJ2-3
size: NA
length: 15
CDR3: CASSRGGFGTDTQYF

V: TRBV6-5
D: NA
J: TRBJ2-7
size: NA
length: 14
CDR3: CASSSTGGAYEQYF

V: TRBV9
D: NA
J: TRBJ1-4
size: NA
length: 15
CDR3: CASSVDRGGREKLFF

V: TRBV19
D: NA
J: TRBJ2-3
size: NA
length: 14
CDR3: CASSISGGTDTQYF

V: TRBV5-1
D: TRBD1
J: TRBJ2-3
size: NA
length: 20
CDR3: CASSWQPGTGAAGGTDTQYF

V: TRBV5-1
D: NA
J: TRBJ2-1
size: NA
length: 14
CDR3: CASSTGSNYNEQFF

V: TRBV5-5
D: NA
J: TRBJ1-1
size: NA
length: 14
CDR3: CASSPGEGIAEAFF

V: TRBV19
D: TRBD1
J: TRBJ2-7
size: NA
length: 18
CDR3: CASSRWTGEGRLAREQYF

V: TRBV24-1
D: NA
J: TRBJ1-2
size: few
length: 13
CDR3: CATSERTDYGYTF

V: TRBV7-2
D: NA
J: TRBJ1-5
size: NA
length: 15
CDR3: CASSLDLSHNQPQHF